Listed below are T cell receptor beta chains from one sample, sequenced in a study of T-cell memory formation after mild COVID-19. TCRdb reanalysed the 5' RACE reads using MiXCR and keeps one entry per CDR3 protein. This table has a few hundred thousand distinct CDR3 sequences, over 15% appearing once. Sequencing input: PBMCs or a T cell subset sorted from them (not recorded which). Receptors were obtained from a young man who had mild COVID-19 (a few samples of this study predate the infection). Cell type and time point are not known. The CDR3 runs from the conserved cysteine through the conserved F or W. The order of the fields is J gene, clone size, D gene, V gene, CDR3 protein, CDR3 DNA. A D gene is named only where the DNA matches it firmly. Where a row states a size, it is once, few, many or the class of an expanded clone; other rows omit it.

J: TRBJ2-1; size: few; D: TRBD2; V: TRBV7-2; CDR3: CASSLRLAVVNEQFF; DNA: TGTGCCAGCAGCCTCCGACTAGCGGTCGTCAATGAGCAGTTCTTC
J: TRBJ2-3; size: few; D: -; V: TRBV6-6; CDR3: CASDGLTDTQYF; DNA: TGTGCCTCCGACGGGCTCACAGATACGCAGTATTTT
J: TRBJ2-3; size: -; D: TRBD2; V: TRBV11-2; CDR3: CASRPAGGGTDTQYF; DNA: TGTGCCAGCAGGCCAGCGGGGGGCGGCACAGATACGCAGTATTTT
J: TRBJ2-2; size: few; D: TRBD1; V: TRBV6-5; CDR3: CASTSLLGGLGGELFF; DNA: TGTGCCAGCACCTCACTCTTAGGGGGCCTCGGCGGGGAGCTGTTTTTT
J: TRBJ2-7; size: -; D: -; V: TRBV7-9; CDR3: CASSFVHEQYF; DNA: TGTGCCAGCAGCTTTGTCCACGAGCAGTACTTC
J: TRBJ2-1; size: -; D: -; V: TRBV5-5; CDR3: CASSLVLRSYNEQFF; DNA: TGTGCCAGCAGCTTGGTCCTAAGGTCCTACAATGAGCAGTTCTTC
J: TRBJ2-7; size: -; D: -; V: TRBV20-1; CDR3: CSARRGSYEQYF; DNA: TGCAGTGCCCGAAGGGGATCCTACGAGCAGTACTTC
J: TRBJ1-1; size: few; D: -; V: TRBV12-3/TRBV12-4; CDR3: CASSFGQGTSAFF; DNA: TGTGCCAGCAGTTTTGGCCAGGGAACCTCAGCTTTCTTT
J: TRBJ2-6; size: -; D: -; V: TRBV2; CDR3: CASSALALTASGANVLTF; DNA: TGTGCCAGCAGCGCCCTCGCCCTGACAGCGTCTGGGGCCAACGTCCTGACTTTC
J: TRBJ2-5; size: few; D: -; V: TRBV7-9; CDR3: CASATGRVRETQYF; DNA: TGTGCCTCCGCGACGGGAAGGGTTAGGGAGACCCAGTACTTC
J: TRBJ2-1; size: -; D: -; V: TRBV5-1; CDR3: CASSLVQAYNEQFF; DNA: TGCGCCAGCAGCTTGGTCCAGGCTTACAATGAGCAGTTCTTC
J: TRBJ1-6; size: -; D: TRBD1; V: TRBV2; CDR3: CASSRDRHSVNSPLHF; DNA: TGTGCCAGCAGCAGGGACAGGCACTCCGTGAATTCACCCCTCCACTTT
J: TRBJ1-5; size: -; D: TRBD1; V: TRBV28; CDR3: CASSLFRTGYSNQPQHF; DNA: TGTGCCAGCAGTTTATTCCGGACAGGGTATAGCAATCAGCCCCAGCATTTT
J: TRBJ2-7; size: -; D: TRBD2; V: TRBV20-1; CDR3: CSARDHSGGSSYEQYF; DNA: TGCAGTGCTAGAGATCACTCGGGGGGGAGCTCCTACGAGCAGTACTTC
J: TRBJ1-2; size: -; D: TRBD1; V: TRBV5-1; CDR3: CASSLQTGANYGYTF; DNA: TGCGCCAGCAGCTTGCAGACAGGGGCTAACTATGGCTACACCTTC
J: TRBJ1-6; size: -; D: -; V: TRBV7-9; CDR3: CASSLGFSPLHF; DNA: TGTGCCAGCAGCTTAGGGTTTTCACCCCTCCACTTT
J: TRBJ2-7; size: few; D: -; V: TRBV29-1; CDR3: CSVRGGKVRNSYEQYF; DNA: TGCAGCGTTCGTGGGGGGAAGGTGCGGAACTCCTACGAGCAGTACTTC
J: TRBJ2-3; size: few; D: -; V: TRBV7-9; CDR3: CASSLAPRPTDTQYF; DNA: TGTGCCAGCAGCTTAGCCCCTAGGCCCACAGATACGCAGTATTTT
J: TRBJ1-1; size: few; D: TRBD1; V: TRBV27; CDR3: CASKPSGTGESFF; DNA: TGTGCCAGCAAACCATCTGGGACAGGGGAATCTTTCTTT
J: TRBJ2-7; size: -; D: -; V: TRBV15; CDR3: CATSFQQAGEQYF; DNA: TGTGCCACCAGCTTTCAACAGGCGGGCGAGCAGTACTTC
J: TRBJ2-3; size: -; D: -; V: TRBV10-1; CDR3: CARERQAVGRTDTQYF; DNA: TGCGCCAGAGAGAGACAGGCGGTGGGGCGCACAGATACGCAGTATTTT
J: TRBJ2-1; size: -; D: -; V: TRBV20-1; CDR3: CSAHLTGLGEQFF; DNA: TGCAGTGCCCACCTCACTGGACTCGGTGAGCAGTTCTTC
J: TRBJ2-1; size: few; D: TRBD2; V: TRBV19; CDR3: CASLTKRGAYNEQFF; DNA: TGTGCCAGCCTAACAAAGCGGGGGGCCTACAATGAGCAGTTCTTC
J: TRBJ1-2; size: few; D: -; V: TRBV6-6; CDR3: CASRMTEYYGYTF; DNA: TGTGCCAGCAGGATGACAGAATACTATGGCTACACCTTC
J: TRBJ2-2; size: few; D: -; V: TRBV21-1; CDR3: CAAQRTNTGELFF; DNA: TGTGCTGCGCAACGGACGAACACCGGGGAGCTGTTTTTT
J: TRBJ2-3; size: many; D: -; V: TRBV4-2; CDR3: CASSQDWGATDTQYF; DNA: TGTGCCAGCAGCCAAGATTGGGGGGCGACAGATACGCAGTATTTT
J: TRBJ2-7; size: -; D: -; V: TRBV12-3/TRBV12-4; CDR3: CASSFAQGATYEQYF; DNA: TGTGCCAGCAGTTTCGCCCAGGGCGCAACCTACGAGCAGTACTTC
J: TRBJ1-1; size: many; D: -; V: TRBV29-1; CDR3: CSVEPFVNTEAFF; DNA: TGCAGCGTTGAACCGTTTGTGAACACTGAAGCTTTCTTT
J: TRBJ1-5; size: -; D: TRBD1; V: TRBV6-2/TRBV6-3; CDR3: CASSSGTGSNQPQHF; DNA: TGTGCCAGCAGTTCCGGGACAGGGAGCAATCAGCCCCAGCATTTT
J: TRBJ2-3; size: -; D: -; V: TRBV4-3; CDR3: CASSQEAVSTDTQYF; DNA: TGCGCCAGCAGCCAAGAAGCGGTTAGCACAGATACGCAGTATTTT
J: TRBJ1-5; size: many; D: TRBD1; V: TRBV7-9; CDR3: CASSQTGGNQPQHF; DNA: TGTGCCAGCAGCCAGACAGGGGGGAATCAGCCCCAGCATTTT
J: TRBJ1-2; size: -; D: TRBD1; V: TRBV7-8; CDR3: CASSPGQGAHYGYTF; DNA: TGTGCCAGCAGCCCAGGACAGGGGGCACACTATGGCTACACCTTC
J: TRBJ2-5; size: few; D: TRBD2; V: TRBV20-1; CDR3: CSASVAGWGETQYF; DNA: TGCAGTGCTAGCGTAGCGGGCTGGGGAGAGACCCAGTACTTC
J: TRBJ1-2; size: few; D: -; V: TRBV20-1; CDR3: CSPGSGQSYGYTF; DNA: TGCAGTCCGGGGTCGGGACAAAGTTATGGCTACACCTTC
J: TRBJ1-1; size: -; D: TRBD1; V: TRBV11-2; CDR3: CASSRQGAVNTEAFF; DNA: TGTGCCAGCAGCAGACAGGGGGCGGTGAACACTGAAGCTTTCTTT
J: TRBJ1-2; size: few; D: -; V: TRBV7-2; CDR3: CASSRGQPFNYGYTF; DNA: TGTGCCAGCAGTCGTGGACAGCCCTTTAACTATGGCTACACCTTC
J: TRBJ2-7; size: many; D: TRBD1; V: TRBV29-1; CDR3: CSTSGTGVYEQYF; DNA: TGCAGCACGTCCGGGACAGGGGTCTACGAGCAGTACTTC
J: TRBJ2-7; size: few; D: TRBD1; V: TRBV4-1; CDR3: CASSHTGEKGNEQYF; DNA: TGCGCCAGCAGCCATACAGGGGAAAAGGGGAACGAGCAGTACTTC
J: TRBJ2-2; size: -; D: -; V: TRBV5-1; CDR3: CASSLTDFSGELFF; DNA: TGCGCCAGCAGCCTGACAGATTTCTCCGGGGAGCTGTTTTTT
J: TRBJ1-6; size: many; D: -; V: TRBV3-1; CDR3: CASSPTNQSPLHF; DNA: TGTGCCAGCAGCCCAACCAATCAGTCACCCCTCCACTTT
J: TRBJ2-4; size: -; D: -; V: TRBV12-3/TRBV12-4; CDR3: CASSFAAAKNIQYF; DNA: TGTGCCAGCAGTTTTGCGGCTGCCAAAAACATTCAGTACTTC
J: TRBJ1-2; size: few; D: TRBD1; V: TRBV30; CDR3: CAWSVTGAGGYTF; DNA: TGTGCCTGGAGTGTAACAGGGGCTGGTGGCTACACCTTC
J: TRBJ2-5; size: -; D: TRBD1; V: TRBV5-1; CDR3: CASRLRQGSRETQYF; DNA: TGCGCCAGCAGGCTCCGACAGGGATCTAGGGAGACCCAGTACTTC
J: TRBJ2-1; size: -; D: -; V: TRBV12-3/TRBV12-4; CDR3: CASTSPRDTKSYNEQFF; DNA: TGTGCCAGCACCTCTCCCCGGGACACAAAATCCTACAATGAGCAGTTCTTC
J: TRBJ2-5; size: -; D: -; V: TRBV7-3; CDR3: CASSLPGEKETQYF; DNA: TGTGCCAGCAGCTTACCAGGGGAGAAAGAGACCCAGTACTTC
J: TRBJ2-6; size: -; D: -; V: TRBV6-6; CDR3: CASSSQGTSSGANVLTF; DNA: TGTGCCAGCAGTTCCCAGGGCACTAGCTCTGGGGCCAACGTCCTGACTTTC
J: TRBJ1-2; size: -; D: -; V: TRBV12-3/TRBV12-4; CDR3: CASSKYGNGYTF; DNA: TGTGCCAGCAGTAAATACGGGAATGGCTACACCTTC
J: TRBJ2-1; size: few; D: TRBD2; V: TRBV29-1; CDR3: CSVELVAGQYNEQFF; DNA: TGCAGCGTTGAGTTGGTAGCGGGGCAATACAATGAGCAGTTCTTC
J: TRBJ2-6; size: -; D: -; V: TRBV4-3; CDR3: CASSRGAGANVLTF; DNA: TGCGCCAGCAGCCGAGGGGCTGGGGCCAACGTCCTGACTTTC
J: TRBJ1-2; size: -; D: TRBD1; V: TRBV6-2/TRBV6-3; CDR3: CASSTLGGQGYGYTF; DNA: TGTGCCAGCAGTACCCTTGGCGGACAGGGCTATGGCTACACCTTC
J: TRBJ1-4; size: -; D: -; V: TRBV7-9; CDR3: CASSLTGKLFF; DNA: TGTGCCAGCAGCTTAACTGGAAAACTGTTTTTT
J: TRBJ2-1; size: -; D: -; V: TRBV7-9; CDR3: CASSNQGRERFHEQFF; DNA: TGTGCCAGCAGCAATCAGGGACGGGAGCGGTTCCATGAGCAGTTCTTC
J: TRBJ2-7; size: -; D: -; V: TRBV4-3; CDR3: CASSQDRHSYEQYF; DNA: TGCGCCAGCAGCCAAGATCGGCACTCCTACGAGCAGTACTTC
J: TRBJ2-1; size: few; D: -; V: TRBV7-7; CDR3: CASSHGAESNEQFF; DNA: TGTGCTAGCAGCCATGGGGCAGAATCCAATGAGCAGTTCTTC
J: TRBJ2-3; size: -; D: -; V: TRBV7-9; CDR3: CASSRDIPTQYF; DNA: TGTGCCAGCAGCCGGGATATTCCTACGCAGTATTTT
J: TRBJ2-3; size: few; D: TRBD2; V: TRBV12-3/TRBV12-4; CDR3: CATRRGGRETDTQYF; DNA: TGTGCCACCCGCCGGGGGGGGCGGGAAACAGATACGCAGTATTTT
J: TRBJ2-3; size: -; D: -; V: TRBV4-1; CDR3: CASSPLRPDTQYF; DNA: TGCGCCAGCAGCCCCTTACGGCCAGATACGCAGTATTTT
J: TRBJ1-2; size: few; D: -; V: TRBV27; CDR3: CASSLSLALGGYTF; DNA: TGTGCCAGCAGTTTATCTTTGGCCCTCGGGGGCTACACCTTC
J: TRBJ2-2; size: many; D: -; V: TRBV5-1; CDR3: CASSLGNTGELFF; DNA: TGCGCCAGCAGCTTAGGGAACACCGGGGAGCTGTTTTTT